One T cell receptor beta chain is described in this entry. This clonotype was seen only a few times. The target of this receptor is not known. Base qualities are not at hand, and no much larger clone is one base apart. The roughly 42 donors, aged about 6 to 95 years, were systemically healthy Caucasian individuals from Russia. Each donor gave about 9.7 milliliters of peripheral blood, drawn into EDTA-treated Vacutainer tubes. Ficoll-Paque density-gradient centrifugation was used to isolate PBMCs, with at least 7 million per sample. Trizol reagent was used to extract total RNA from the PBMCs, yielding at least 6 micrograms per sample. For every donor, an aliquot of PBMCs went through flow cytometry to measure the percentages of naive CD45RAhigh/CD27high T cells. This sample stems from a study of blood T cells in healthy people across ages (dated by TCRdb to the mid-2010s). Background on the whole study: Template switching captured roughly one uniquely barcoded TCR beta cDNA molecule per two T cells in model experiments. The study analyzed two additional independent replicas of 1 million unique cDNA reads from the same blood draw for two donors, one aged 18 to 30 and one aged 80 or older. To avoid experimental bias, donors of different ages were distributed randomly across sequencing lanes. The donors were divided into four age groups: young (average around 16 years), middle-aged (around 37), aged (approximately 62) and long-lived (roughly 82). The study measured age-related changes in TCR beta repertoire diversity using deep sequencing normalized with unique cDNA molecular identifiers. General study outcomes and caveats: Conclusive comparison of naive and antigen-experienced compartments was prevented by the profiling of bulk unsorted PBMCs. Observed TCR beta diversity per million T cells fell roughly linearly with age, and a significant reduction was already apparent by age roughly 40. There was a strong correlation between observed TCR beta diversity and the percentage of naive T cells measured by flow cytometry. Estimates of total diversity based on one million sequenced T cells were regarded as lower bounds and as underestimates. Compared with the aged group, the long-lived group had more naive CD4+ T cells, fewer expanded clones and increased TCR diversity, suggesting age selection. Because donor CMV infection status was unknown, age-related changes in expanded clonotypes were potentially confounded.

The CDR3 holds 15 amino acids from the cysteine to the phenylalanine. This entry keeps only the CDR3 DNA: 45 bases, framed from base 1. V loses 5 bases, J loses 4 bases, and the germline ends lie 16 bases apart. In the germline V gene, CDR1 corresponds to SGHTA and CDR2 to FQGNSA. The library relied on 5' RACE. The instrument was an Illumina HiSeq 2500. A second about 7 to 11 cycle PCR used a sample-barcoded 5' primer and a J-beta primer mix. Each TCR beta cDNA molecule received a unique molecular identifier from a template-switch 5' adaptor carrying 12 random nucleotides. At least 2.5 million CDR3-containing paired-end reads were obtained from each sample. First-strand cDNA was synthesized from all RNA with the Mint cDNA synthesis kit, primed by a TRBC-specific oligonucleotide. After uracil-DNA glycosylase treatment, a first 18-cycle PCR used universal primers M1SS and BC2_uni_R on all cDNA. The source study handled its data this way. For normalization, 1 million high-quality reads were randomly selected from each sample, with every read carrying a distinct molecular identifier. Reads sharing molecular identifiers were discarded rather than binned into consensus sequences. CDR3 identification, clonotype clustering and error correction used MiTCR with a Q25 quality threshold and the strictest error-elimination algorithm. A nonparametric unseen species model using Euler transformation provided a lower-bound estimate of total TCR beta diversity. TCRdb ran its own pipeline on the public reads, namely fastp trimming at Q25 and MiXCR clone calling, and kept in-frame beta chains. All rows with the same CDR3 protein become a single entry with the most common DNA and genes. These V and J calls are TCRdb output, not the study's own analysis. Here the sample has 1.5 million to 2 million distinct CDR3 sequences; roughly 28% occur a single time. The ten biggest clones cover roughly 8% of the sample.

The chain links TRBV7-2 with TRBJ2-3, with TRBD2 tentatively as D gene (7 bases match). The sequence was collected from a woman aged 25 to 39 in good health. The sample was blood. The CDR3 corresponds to CASSKGGSDPDTQYF. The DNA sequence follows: TGTGCCAGCAGCAAGGGGGGGTCCGACCCAGATACGCAGTATTTT.